Shown below are 11 T cell receptor beta chains from a single sample sequenced in a study of T-cell reconstitution after alpha-beta-depleted transplantation in children. Unique molecular identifiers were built into the TCRbeta library. TCRdb re-called the PCR reads with MiXCR, one entry per CDR3 protein. The sample consists of a few hundred thousand distinct CDR3 sequences, under 15% of them appearing once. The sample in question was PBMCs, mostly from graft donor cells, obtained 360 days after TCRalphabeta/CD19-depleted stem cell transplant. These receptor sequences come from a male patient aged 10 to 17 who had a stem cell transplant for acute myeloid leukemia, so the T cells may come from the graft donor.

This clonotype was counted many times. The chain couples TRBV3-1 to TRBJ2-1, with D tentatively TRBD2 (6 bases). CDR3 length equals 17 residues. CDR1 LGHDT and CDR2 YNNKEL come from the germline V gene (reference sequence). Trimming cost V 0 bases and J 8 bases, with 20 bases left between them. The CDR3 nucleotides are TGTGCCAGCAGCCAAGAAACACCGGGAGCGAATTGGGATGAGCAGTTCTTC. It encodes CASSQETPGANWDEQFF.

This clonotype has more than one count but fewer than ten. This chain links TRBV10-3 with TRBJ1-5, with 7 bases lining up with TRBD1. Germline CDR1 is ENHRY and CDR2 is SYGVKD. CDR3 length equals 12 residues. The J segment lost 4 bases and the V segment lost 10 bases, leaving 4 bases of the junction unmatched. CDR3 DNA sequence: TGTGCCACCCGGGACAGTAATCAGCCCCAGCATTTT. Translating gives CATRDSNQPQHF.

Comment on this clonotype: One end of the junction is discordant with germline, which a read error may explain. The rearrangement uses TRBV7-7 and TRBJ2-3; D gene uncertain. Germline V gene data show CDR1 as SSHAT and CDR2 as FNYEAQ (reference sequence). There are 14 residues in the CDR3. The chain's CDR3 is CASSLSRYTDTQYF. Written as DNA, the CDR3 is TGTGCTAGCAGCTTATCACGGTACACAGATACGCAGTATTTT.

Ten or more counts support this clonotype. The chain combines TRBV29-1 with TRBJ2-5, with 12 bases lining up with TRBD2. The CDR3 covers 15 residues. Germline CDR1 and CDR2: SQVTM and ANQGSEA. V lost 6 bases, J lost 5 bases, and 10 bases stayed unmatched. The CDR3 DNA reads as TGCAGCGTCCCGACTAGCGGGAGTTATTGGGAGACCCAGTACTTC. Translating it yields CSVPTSGSYWETQYF.

This clonotype has ten or more counts. The chain links TRBV28 to TRBJ2-3; 8 bases agree with TRBD2. J lost 0 bases, V lost 1 base, and 21 bases had no gene match. CDR3 length: 22 residues. The germline V gene has CDR1 MDHEN and CDR2 SYDVKM. The CDR3 sequence is CASSLYWERELPEVTSTDTQYF. The CDR3 region has the DNA TGTGCCAGCAGTTTATATTGGGAGCGGGAGCTCCCTGAAGTTACTAGCACAGATACGCAGTATTTT.

V and J are TRBV20-1 and TRBJ1-4; D remains unclear. V lost 6 bases, J lost 3 bases, and 11 bases lay in between. Germline V CDR1 and CDR2: DFQATT, SNEGSKA (reference sequence). CDR3 length: 13 amino acids. CDR3 in DNA: TGCAGTGCGTCAGGAATTGCTAATGAAAAACTGTTTTTT. It is translated as CSASGIANEKLFF.

This chain joins TRBV4-2 and TRBJ1-2; 10 bases line up with TRBD1. Germline trimming cut 6 bases from V and 2 bases from J; bases unmatched to any gene: 9. The CDR3 length is 16 residues. The germline CDR1 and CDR2 sequences are LGHNA and YNFKEQ. The CDR3 DNA sequence: TGTGCCAGCAGGTCCGGGACAGGGGATGTGAACTATGGCTACACCTTC. Residues: CASRSGTGDVNYGYTF.

V gene TRBV7-2 combines with J gene TRBJ2-7; 9 bases are a match to TRBD2. The CDR3 covers 16 residues. Germline loops: CDR1 SGHTA, CDR2 FQGNSA. Trimming removed 5 bases from V and 0 bases from J; junction bases left unmatched: 8. In nucleotides, the CDR3 is TGTGCCAGCAGCATGCGGGAGGGCCGTCTCTCCTACGAGCAGTACTTC. It encodes CASSMREGRLSYEQYF. The whole variable domain, remainder taken from reference TRBV7-2 and TRBJ2-7, is GAGVSQSPSNKVTEKGKDVELRCDPISGHTALYWYRQSLGQGLEFLIYFQGNSAPDKSGLPSDRFSAERTGGSVSTLTIQRTQQEDSAVYLCASSMREGRLSYEQYFGPGTRLTVT.

This clonotype was seen a few times. The chain links TRBV27 to TRBJ2-7; TRBD2 matches at 7 bases. The trim removed 6 bases at V and 2 bases at J, leaving 13 bases unmatched. The CDR3 has 16 residues. Germline assignment: CDR1 MNHEY and CDR2 SMNVEV (reference sequence). CDR3 residues: CASSPNSGPSPYEQYF. The CDR3 DNA follows: TGTGCCAGCAGCCCCAATAGCGGGCCCTCGCCCTACGAGCAGTACTTC.

The V gene is TRBV7-2, the J gene TRBJ1-4; D is undetermined. With 1 base removed from V and 5 bases from J, the gap between germline ends came to 11 bases. Germline V gene data show CDR1 as SGHTA and CDR2 as FQGNSA. This CDR3 has 15 residues. The CDR3 here is CASSLGGLGNEKLFF. DNA for the CDR3: TGTGCCAGCAGCTTAGGTGGTTTGGGAAATGAAAAACTGTTTTTT.

In this sample, this clonotype turned up many times. J is TRBJ2-5 and V is TRBV5-8; D may be TRBD1 or TRBD2 (5 bases each). Trimming stripped 4 bases from V and 2 bases from J, with 15 bases between. CDR3 length: 15 amino acids. Germline V lookup: CDR1 SGHTS, CDR2 YDEGEE. This chain's CDR3 is CASSNRDGRQETQYF. The CDR3 nucleotides read TGTGCCAGCAGCAACCGGGACGGTCGTCAAGAGACCCAGTACTTC.